These 8 T cell receptor beta chains share one sample of origin, sequenced in a study of blood T cell repertoires in COVID-19. Sequenced by immunoSEQ multiplex PCR; TCRdb stores in-frame clones only, minus some. The data hold approximately 300,000 clones, with 70% to 90% observed a single time. Sequenced sample: PBMCs or T cells enriched from blood (not recorded which). The origin of the receptors is a woman under 40 who had recovered from COVID-19.

In its sample, this clone was seen once. This chain connects TRBV19 to TRBJ1-2; D call uncertain. V lost 3 bases to trimming and J lost 4 bases, with 6 bases between them. Germline CDR1 is LNHDA and CDR2 is SQIVND (reference sequence). The CDR3 consists of 12 residues. CDR3 DNA: TGTGCCAGTAGTATTGACTTCTATGGCTACACCTTC. Translated: CASSIDFYGYTF. Variable domain in full (rest from reference TRBV19 and TRBJ1-2): DGGITQSPKYLFRKEGQNVTLSCEQNLNHDAMYWYRQDPGQGLRLIYYSQIVNDFQKGDIAEGYSVSREKKESFPLTVTSAQKNPTAFYLCASSIDFYGYTFGSGTRLTVV.

This rearrangement joins TRBV2 to TRBJ2-7; the match to TRBD1 covers 7 bases. Losses at the gene ends were 6 bases for V and 5 bases for J; bases not matched to a gene: 7. Germline-derived CDR1 and CDR2 are SNHLY and FYNNEI. This CDR3 is 13 amino acids long. The CDR3 here is CASSRDREDEQYF. CDR3 bases: TGTGCCAGCAGCCGAGACAGGGAAGACGAGCAGTACTTC.

This clone has more than one count but fewer than ten. This rearrangement joins TRBV7-2 to TRBJ1-5; D perhaps matches TRBD1 (6 bases). This CDR3 comprises 15 residues. The germline CDR1 and CDR2 sequences are SGHTA and FQGNSA. V lost 4 bases and J 5 bases, leaving 15 bases between the germline ends. The CDR3 sequence is CASSSDGQNYQPQHF. DNA for the CDR3: TGTGCCAGCAGCTCCGATGGACAGAACTATCAGCCCCAGCATTTT.

The V call is TRBV27, the J call TRBJ1-2; 8 positions agree with TRBD1. The V segment lost 4 bases and the J segment 4 bases; nucleotides outside the gene matches: 14. Looked up from germline, CDR1 is MNHEY and CDR2 is SMNVEV (reference sequence). The CDR3 extends over 17 amino acids. The CDR3 DNA sequence: TGTGCCAGCAGTTCCCGCGGGAACAGGGGGATCACCTATGGCTACACCTTC. Translated, it gives CASSSRGNRGITYGYTF.

A single count supports this clone. V gene TRBV4-2 combines with J gene TRBJ1-5; perhaps TRBD1 as D (6 bases). V lost 4 bases and J lost 5, with 15 bases in between. There are 15 residues in the CDR3. Germline V gives CDR1 LGHNA, CDR2 YNFKEQ. CDR3 sequence reads: CASSPFGGADQPQHF. DNA for the CDR3: TGTGCCAGCAGCCCCTTTGGGGGCGCGGATCAGCCCCAGCATTTT.

The J gene is TRBJ2-1, the V gene TRBV5-1; D gene ambiguous. Trimming took 4 bases from V and 0 from J, leaving 5 bases between them. The CDR3 is made up of 13 amino acids. CDR1 is SGHRS, CDR2 YFSETQ, per germline. CDR3 residues: CASSPSSYNEQFF. The CDR3 nucleotides are TGCGCCAGCAGCCCTAGCTCCTACAATGAGCAGTTCTTC.

Only a few counts were recorded for this clone. The V gene is TRBV10-3, the J gene TRBJ1-6; the D is unclear. This CDR3 spans 16 amino acids. V was clipped by 4 bases and J by 7 bases, with 17 bases between them. Germline assignment: CDR1 ENHRY and CDR2 SYGVKD. The CDR3 bases are TGTGCCATCAGTGTGGGAGGTCCAGGAGAAAATTCACCCCTCCACTTT. It yields the protein CAISVGGPGENSPLHF.

The V call is TRBV2, the J call TRBJ2-3; 7 bases fit TRBD2. Unmatched junction bases numbered 15, after V lost 5 bases and J lost 4 bases. The CDR3 has 17 residues. The germline V gene has CDR1 SNHLY and CDR2 FYNNEI. The chain's CDR3 is CASSRPATSRGADTQYF. As DNA, the CDR3 is TGTGCCAGCAGTCGTCCGGCGACTAGCCGGGGGGCAGATACGCAGTATTTT.